A single sample gave rise to the 4 T cell receptor beta chains below, sequenced in a study of vaccination and CD4 T cells after COVID-19. These receptors are not linked to any known antigen. An Oncomine TCR Beta short-read assay was used to sequence the DNA from cultured CD4+ T cells. Genomic DNA was taken out of cultured CD4+ T cells by extraction. TCRdb re-analysed the PCR reads in MiXCR, keeping a single row per CDR3 protein. The sample has about 9,500 distinct CDR3 sequences, about 40% seen once. The treatment here: approximately 10-day PBMC culture with coronavirus spike peptide pools or control peptides (ViraFEST assay). Before the COVID-19 pandemic (2011-2018), CD4+ T cells were obtained from the unexposed donor. The sequenced sample consisted of CD4+ T cells from blood, cultured in vitro. Receptors were obtained from a human donor in good health.

This clonotype rates as large. Its ends do not fully match the called genes, so a read error is possible. The V gene is TRBV20-1, the J gene TRBJ1-2, with 7 bases matching TRBD1. The CDR3 length is 14 residues. Germline V CDR1 and CDR2: DFQATT, SNEGSKA (reference sequence). In DNA form, the CDR3 reads TGCAGCGCTAGAGAGACGAAGGAGGGGGCGAGCTACACCTTC. Translating it yields CSARETKEGASYTF.

J is TRBJ1-2 and V is TRBV7-2, with 7 bases aligning to TRBD1. The germline V gene has CDR1 SGHTA and CDR2 FQGNSA. This CDR3 has 13 residues. With V trimmed by 5 bases and J by 8 bases, 8 bases remained unmatched. CDR3 protein: CASSVNRGNGYTF. The CDR3 DNA follows: TGTGCCAGCAGCGTGAACAGGGGCAACGGCTACACCTTC.

The chain links TRBV28 to TRBJ1-2; TRBD1 aligns across 11 bases. Germline V gives CDR1 MDHEN, CDR2 SYDVKM. Trimming took 5 bases from V and 5 from J; bases not matched to a gene: 7. The length of the CDR3 is 15 residues. The DNA of the CDR3 is TGTGCCAGCAGTGACGGACAGGGGGCGGTATATGGCTACACCTTC. Amino acid sequence: CASSDGQGAVYGYTF.

Relative to its sample, this clonotype is medium-sized. V and J are TRBV28 and TRBJ1-2; a weak D match, TRBD1 (5 bases). V was cut by 8 bases and J by 0 bases, with 19 bases left in between. Germline CDR1 reads MDHEN; CDR2 reads SYDVKM. The CDR3 has 16 residues. The CDR3 spells CASALEGLEANYGYTF. The CDR3 bases are TGTGCCAGCGCCTTGGAGGGGCTTGAAGCTAACTATGGCTACACCTTC.